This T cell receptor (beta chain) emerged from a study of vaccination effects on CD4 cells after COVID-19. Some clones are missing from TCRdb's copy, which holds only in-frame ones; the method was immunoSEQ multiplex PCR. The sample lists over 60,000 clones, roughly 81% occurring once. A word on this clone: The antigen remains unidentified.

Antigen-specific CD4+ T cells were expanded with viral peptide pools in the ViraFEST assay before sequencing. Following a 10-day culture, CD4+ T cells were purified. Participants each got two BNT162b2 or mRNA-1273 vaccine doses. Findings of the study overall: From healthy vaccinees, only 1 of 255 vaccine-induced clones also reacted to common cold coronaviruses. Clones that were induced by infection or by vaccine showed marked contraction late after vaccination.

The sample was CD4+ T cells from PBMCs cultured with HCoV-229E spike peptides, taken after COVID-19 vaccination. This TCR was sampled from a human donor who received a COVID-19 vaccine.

The CDR3 is CASSREKNTEAFF. The DNA for the CDR3 is TGCGCCAGCTCTCGGGAGAAAAACACTGAAGCTTTCTTT. The chain combines TRBV5-1 with TRBJ1-1; D is ambiguous. The germline gives CDR1 SGHRS, CDR2 YFSETQ. The CDR3 has 13 amino acids. Trimming removed 7 bases from V and 2 bases from J, with 12 bases in between.